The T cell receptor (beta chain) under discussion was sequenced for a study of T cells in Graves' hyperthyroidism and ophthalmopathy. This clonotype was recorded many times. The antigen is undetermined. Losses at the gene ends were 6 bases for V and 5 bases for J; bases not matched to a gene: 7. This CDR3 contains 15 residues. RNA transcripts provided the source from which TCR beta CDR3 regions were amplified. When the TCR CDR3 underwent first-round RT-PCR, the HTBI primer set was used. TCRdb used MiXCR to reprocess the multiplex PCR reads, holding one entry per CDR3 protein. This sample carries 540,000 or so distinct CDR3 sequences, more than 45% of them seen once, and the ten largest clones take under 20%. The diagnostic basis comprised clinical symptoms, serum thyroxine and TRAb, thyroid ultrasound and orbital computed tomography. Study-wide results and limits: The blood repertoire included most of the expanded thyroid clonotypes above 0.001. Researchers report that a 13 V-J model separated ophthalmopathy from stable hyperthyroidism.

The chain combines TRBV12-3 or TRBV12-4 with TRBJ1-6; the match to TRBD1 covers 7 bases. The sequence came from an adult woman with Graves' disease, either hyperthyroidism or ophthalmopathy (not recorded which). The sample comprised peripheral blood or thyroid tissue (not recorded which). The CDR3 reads CASRLLDRDNSPLHF. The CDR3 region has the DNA TGTGCCAGCAGGCTACTAGACAGGGATAATTCACCCCTCCACTTT.